The clone carrying this T cell receptor (beta chain) appeared many times. What it binds is not known. The entry originates in a study of beta chain features in type 1 diabetes. Regarding the study as a whole: The study found moderately but significantly shorter TCRB CDR3s in all four CD4+ subsets of Type 1 diabetes patients.

The germline gives CDR1 SEHNR, CDR2 FQNEAQ (reference sequence). With 4 bases removed from V and 6 bases from J, the gap between germline ends came to 11 bases. CDR3 length: 13 residues. Investigators reverse transcribed all isolated RNA, so they sequenced expressed TCRB transcripts. Deep immunoSEQ sequencing covered naive, central memory and regulatory T cell samples. The method was immunoSEQ multiplex PCR; TCRdb's version includes in-frame clones alone and lacks a portion of them. The table records 120,000 to 150,000 clones, around an eighth of them present only once. This chain uses TRBV7-9 with TRBJ2-3, with a possible D match to TRBD1 (5 bases). Sequenced sample: central memory CD4+ T cells from blood. The receptor was derived from a man aged 18 to 35 with type 1 diabetes. The CDR3 nucleotides are TGTGCCAGCAGCTGGAAGGGGTCTGATACGCAGTATTTT. It yields the protein CASSWKGSDTQYF. Full variable domain (missing parts from reference TRBV7-9 and TRBJ2-3): DTGVSQNPRHKITKRGQNVTFRCDPISEHNRLYWYRQTLGQGPEFLTYFQNEAQLEKSRLLSDRFSAERPKGSFSTLEIQRTEQGDSAMYLCASSWKGSDTQYFGPGTRLTVL.